Below are 7 T cell receptor beta chains sequenced from a single sample in a study of cytomegalovirus exposure and HLA in healthy donors. PCR employed 60 Vbeta and 13 Jbeta primers. Only in-frame clones appear in the TCRdb table, and some are missing; sequencing was by immunoSEQ multiplex PCR. The sample carries around 160,000 clones, about 70% recorded once. The sample was PBMCs. The receptors shown here come from a woman aged 40 to 50 in good health and CMV-seropositive.

The chain uses TRBV27 and TRBJ2-1; D is unresolved. The V gene lost 0 bases and the J gene lost 6 bases, with 6 bases spanning the gap. The CDR3 loop spans 13 amino acids. Germline V CDR1 and CDR2: MNHEY, SMNVEV (reference sequence). The CDR3 DNA is TGTGCCAGCAGTTTATCTCTATCCAATGAGCAGTTCTTC. Amino acid sequence: CASSLSLSNEQFF.

The J gene is TRBJ1-2, the V gene TRBV15; 8 positions agree with TRBD1. The CDR3 consists of 14 residues. The V gene's germline CDR1 is LNHNV and CDR2 YYDKDF (reference sequence). Losses at the gene ends were 3 bases for V and 7 bases for J; bases not matched to a gene: 7. CDR3 residues: CATSRPDQGAGYTF. CDR3 DNA sequence: TGTGCCACCAGCAGGCCCGATCAGGGGGCTGGCTACACCTTC.

This clone occurred a few times. The chain couples TRBV18 to TRBJ2-5; D gene uncertain. Trimming cost V 3 bases and J 5 bases, with 4 bases left between them. The CDR3 runs 11 residues. The germline V gene encodes CDR1 KGHSH and CDR2 LQKENI. The CDR3: CASSPEETQYF. CDR3 nucleotide sequence: TGTGCCAGCTCACCTGAGGAGACCCAGTACTTC.

This chain links TRBV14 with TRBJ2-2; D unresolved. Trimming stripped 1 base from V and 1 base from J, with 7 bases between. From germline, CDR1 is SGHDN and CDR2 FVKESK. The CDR3 covers 15 residues. The CDR3 nucleotides are TGTGCCAGCAGCCAAGTGGCGGAGAACACCGGGGAGCTGTTTTTT. It translates to CASSQVAENTGELFF.

Regarding this clone: At one boundary the junction diverges from the germline segment, which might be a read error. The chain employs TRBV28 and TRBJ1-2; 7 nucleotides agree with TRBD1. Per the germline V gene, CDR1 is MDHEN and CDR2 is SYDVKM. The CDR3 spans 14 residues. The DNA for the CDR3 is TGTGCCAGCAGTCAGTTGACAGGGTTCTATGGCTACCCCTTC. It yields the protein CASSQLTGFYGYPF.

The table lists this clone with a few counts. The genes are TRBV19 and TRBJ1-2; D is unresolved. Germline V gene data show CDR1 as LNHDA and CDR2 as SQIVND (reference sequence). Between the trimmed V and J ends, which lost 9 bases and 7 bases, there was a span of 6 bases. The CDR3 has 9 residues. The DNA of the CDR3 is TGTGCCAGACCGAGTGGCTACACCTTC. Translated, it gives CARPSGYTF.

In this sample, this clone turned up once. The chain links TRBV6-4 to TRBJ2-1; D is possibly TRBD2 (5 bases). Deletions cut 6 bases from V and 8 bases from J, with 17 bases between. The CDR3 is 14 residues long. Germline assignment: CDR1 MRHNA and CDR2 SNTAGT. CDR3 loop: CASSRMGEVDEQFF. DNA for the CDR3: TGTGCCAGCAGCCGTATGGGAGAGGTCGATGAGCAGTTCTTC.